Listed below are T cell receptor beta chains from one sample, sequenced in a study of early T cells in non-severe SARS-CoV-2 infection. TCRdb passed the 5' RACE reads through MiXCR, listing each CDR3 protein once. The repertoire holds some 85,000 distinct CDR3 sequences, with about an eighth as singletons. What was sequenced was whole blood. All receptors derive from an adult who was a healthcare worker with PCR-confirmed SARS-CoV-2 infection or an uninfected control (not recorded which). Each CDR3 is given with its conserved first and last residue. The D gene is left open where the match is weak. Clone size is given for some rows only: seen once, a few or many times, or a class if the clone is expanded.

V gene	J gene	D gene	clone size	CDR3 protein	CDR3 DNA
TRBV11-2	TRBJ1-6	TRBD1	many	CASSLPGGNSPLHF	TGTGCCAGCAGCCTCCCAGGGGGGAATTCACCCCTCCACTTT
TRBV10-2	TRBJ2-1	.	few	CASSVVEGTPSYNEQFF	TGCGCCAGCAGTGTGGTCGAGGGGACACCGTCTTACAATGAGCAGTTCTTC
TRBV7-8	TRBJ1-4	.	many	CASSFGRGNEKLFF	TGTGCCAGCAGCTTCGGACGGGGTAATGAAAAACTGTTTTTT
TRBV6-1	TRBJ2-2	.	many	CASTSRAGYTGELFF	TGTGCCAGCACTTCCCGGGCAGGGTATACCGGGGAGCTGTTTTTT
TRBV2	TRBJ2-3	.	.	CASSEARSDTQYF	TGTGCCAGCAGTGAAGCGAGGTCAGATACGCAGTATTTT
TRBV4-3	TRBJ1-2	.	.	CASSDTSPAGGYTF	TGCGCCAGCAGCGATACGTCCCCTGCCGGGGGCTACACCTTC
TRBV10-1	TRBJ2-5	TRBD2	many	CASSEWTSGGPNPKETQYF	TGCGCCAGCAGTGAATGGACTAGCGGGGGGCCGAACCCAAAAGAGACCCAGTACTTC
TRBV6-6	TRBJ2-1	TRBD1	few	CASSLTGTGTYNEQFF	TGTGCCAGCAGTTTGACCGGGACAGGGACCTACAATGAGCAGTTCTTC
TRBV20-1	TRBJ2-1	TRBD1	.	CSARDVDRVDNEQFF	TGCAGTGCTAGAGATGTCGACAGGGTGGATAATGAGCAGTTCTTC
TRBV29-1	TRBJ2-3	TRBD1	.	CSVEQGVTQYF	TGCAGCGTTGAGCAGGGGGTTACGCAGTATTTT
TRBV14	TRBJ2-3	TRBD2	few	CASSLAGVSTDTQYF	TGTGCCAGCAGCCTCGCGGGGGTTAGCACAGATACGCAGTATTTT
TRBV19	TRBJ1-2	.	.	CASSPWDKDYGYTF	TGTGCCAGCTCCCCCTGGGACAAGGACTATGGCTACACCTTC
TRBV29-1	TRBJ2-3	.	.	CSVALGGDTQYF	TGCAGCGTTGCACTTGGGGGGGATACGCAGTATTTT
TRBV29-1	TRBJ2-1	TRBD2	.	CSVTAGGINEQFF	TGCAGCGTTACAGCGGGGGGTATCAATGAGCAGTTCTTC
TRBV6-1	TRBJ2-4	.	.	CASSGESRVAKNIQYF	TGTGCCAGCAGTGGGGAAAGTAGGGTGGCCAAAAACATTCAGTACTTC
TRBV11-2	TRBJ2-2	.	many	CASSFVRLNTGELFF	TGTGCCAGCAGCTTTGTGCGATTGAACACCGGGGAGCTGTTTTTT
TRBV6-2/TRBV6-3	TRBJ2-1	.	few	CASSYQEPGYDEQFF	TGTGCCAGCAGTTACCAAGAGCCAGGGTACGATGAGCAGTTCTTC
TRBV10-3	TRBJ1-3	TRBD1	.	CANSRDRADTIYF	TGTGCCAACTCCCGGGACAGGGCGGACACCATATATTTT
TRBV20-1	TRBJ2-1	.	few	CSARGPGQVNEQFF	TGCAGTGCTAGAGGGCCCGGGCAGGTCAATGAGCAGTTCTTC
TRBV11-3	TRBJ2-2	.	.	CASSPGGPRNTGELFF	TGTGCCAGCAGCCCCGGAGGCCCGAGGAACACCGGGGAGCTGTTTTTT
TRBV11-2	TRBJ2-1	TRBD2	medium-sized	CASSFRGGPYNEQFF	TGTGCCAGCAGCTTCCGCGGGGGACCCTACAATGAGCAGTTCTTC
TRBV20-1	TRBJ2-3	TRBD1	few	CSARDDRGTGTTDTQYF	TGCAGTGCTAGAGATGATCGTGGGACAGGGACAACAGATACGCAGTATTTT
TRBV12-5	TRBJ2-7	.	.	CASGGDRKTPYEQYF	TGTGCTAGTGGGGGGGACCGTAAGACCCCCTACGAGCAGTACTTC
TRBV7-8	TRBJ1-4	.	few	CASSLAGGSEKLFF	TGTGCCAGCAGCTTAGCGGGGGGAAGTGAAAAACTGTTTTTT
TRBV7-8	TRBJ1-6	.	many	CASSLTSATSPLHF	TGTGCCAGCAGCTTAACGAGCGCTACTTCACCCCTCCACTTT
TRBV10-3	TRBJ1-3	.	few	CAISARSGNTIYF	TGTGCCATCAGTGCCCGCTCTGGAAACACCATATATTTT
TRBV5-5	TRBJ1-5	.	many	CASSLLGISNQPQHF	TGTGCCAGCAGCTTACTGGGGATTAGCAATCAGCCCCAGCATTTT
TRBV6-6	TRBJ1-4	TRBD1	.	CASRELGQGKSEKLFF	TGTGCCAGCAGGGAACTTGGACAGGGCAAGAGTGAAAAACTGTTTTTT
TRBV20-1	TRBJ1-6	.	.	CSARFGGSSYNSPLHF	TGCAGTGCTAGATTCGGGGGAAGCTCCTATAATTCACCCCTCCACTTT
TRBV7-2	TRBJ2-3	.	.	CASSPRLGRDTQYF	TGTGCCAGCAGCCCCCGACTAGGACGCGATACGCAGTATTTT
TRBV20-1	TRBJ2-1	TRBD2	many	CSASRAGLVNEQFF	TGCAGTGCCAGCAGGGCGGGACTAGTCAATGAGCAGTTCTTC
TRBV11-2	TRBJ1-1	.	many	CASSLDSIRGKDTEAFF	TGTGCCAGCAGCTTAGACTCAATCAGGGGAAAGGACACTGAAGCTTTCTTT
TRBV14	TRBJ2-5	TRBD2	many	CASSSGLVEETQYF	TGTGCCAGCAGCTCGGGACTAGTCGAAGAGACCCAGTACTTC
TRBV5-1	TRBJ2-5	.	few	CASSSGAPLGTQYF	TGCGCCAGCAGCTCCGGGGCCCCACTGGGGACCCAGTACTTC
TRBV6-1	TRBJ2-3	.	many	CASSEDHTDTQYF	TGTGCCAGCAGTGAGGACCACACAGATACGCAGTATTTT
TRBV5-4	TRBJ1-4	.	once	CASSLGADGSKLFF	TGTGCCAGCAGCTTGGGGGCGGACGGGTCAAAACTGTTTTTT
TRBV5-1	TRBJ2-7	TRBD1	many	CASSLPNVSQGWSYEQYF	TGCGCCAGCAGCCTACCAAACGTCTCACAGGGGTGGTCCTACGAGCAGTACTTC
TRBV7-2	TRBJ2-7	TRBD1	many	CASSGQGGGYEQYF	TGTGCCAGCAGTGGACAGGGAGGAGGGTACGAGCAGTACTTC
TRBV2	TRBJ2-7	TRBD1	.	CASSATGVTYEQYF	TGTGCCAGCAGTGCAACAGGGGTCACCTACGAGCAGTACTTC
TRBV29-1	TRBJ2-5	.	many	CSAKFTGEGETQYF	TGCAGCGCCAAATTTACAGGGGAGGGAGAGACCCAGTACTTC
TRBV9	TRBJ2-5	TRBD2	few	CASSTTGTSGGAGTQYF	TGTGCCAGCAGCACCACCGGGACTAGCGGGGGGGCTGGGACCCAGTACTTC
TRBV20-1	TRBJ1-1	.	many	CSAYRLDRHTEAFF	TGCAGTGCTTACCGACTGGACCGTCACACTGAAGCTTTCTTT
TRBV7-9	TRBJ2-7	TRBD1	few	CASSFKRTGAFYEQYF	TGTGCCAGCAGCTTCAAACGGACAGGGGCTTTCTACGAGCAGTACTTC
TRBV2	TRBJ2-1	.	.	CASSEIGTSYNEQFF	TGTGCCAGCAGTGAAATCGGTACGTCCTACAATGAGCAGTTCTTC
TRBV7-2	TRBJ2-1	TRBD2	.	CASSILAGGPVYNEQFF	TGTGCCAGCAGCATACTAGCGGGGGGGCCTGTCTACAATGAGCAGTTCTTC
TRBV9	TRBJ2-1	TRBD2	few	CASSPGGSAYNEQFF	TGTGCCAGCAGCCCCGGGGGGTCCGCCTACAATGAGCAGTTCTTC
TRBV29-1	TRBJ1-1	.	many	CSARKGSDTEAFF	TGCAGCGCCCGAAAGGGGAGCGACACTGAAGCTTTCTTT
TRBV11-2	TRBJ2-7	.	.	CASRTGGYEQYF	TGTGCCAGCAGGACGGGCGGGTACGAGCAGTACTTC
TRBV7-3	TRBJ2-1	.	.	CASSSLRVPNEQFF	TGTGCCAGCAGCTCCCTGCGGGTCCCAAATGAGCAGTTCTTC
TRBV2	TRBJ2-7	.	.	CASSESFTAYEQHF	TGTGCCAGCAGTGAAAGCTTTACTGCTTACGAGCAGCACTTC
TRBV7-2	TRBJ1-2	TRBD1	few	CASSQTYNRGPYGYTF	TGTGCCAGCAGCCAGACATACAACAGGGGGCCCTATGGCTACACCTTC
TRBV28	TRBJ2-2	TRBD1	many	CASSFGQGAQNGELFF	TGTGCCAGCAGTTTCGGACAGGGGGCGCAGAACGGGGAGCTGTTTTTT